One T cell receptor (beta chain) is described in this entry. This sample was included in a study of T and B cells in COVID-19 patients. TRB was amplified from around 250-500 ng of blood genomic DNA. This CDR3 is 13 amino acids long. Germline V lookup: CDR1 MNHEY, CDR2 SVGEGT. Trimming cost V 6 bases and J 2 bases, with 10 bases left between them. BIOMED2 TRB-A/B primer pools were used in multiplex TRB PCR. Each CDR3 protein is one row after TCRdb ran MiXCR on the multiplex PCR reads. The sample has some 8,100 distinct CDR3 sequences, 30% to 45% seen once. The origin of this receptor is a human donor with active COVID-19. The specimen sequenced was blood. The V gene is TRBV6-2 or TRBV6-3, the J gene TRBJ1-1; no definite D call. CDR3 region: CASSSPHNTEAFF. The CDR3 coding sequence is TGTGCCAGCAGCTCCCCCCACAACACTGAAGCTTTCTTT.